What follows are 28 T cell receptor beta chains derived from one specimen sequenced in a study of T cells in tuberculosis (dated by TCRdb to the late 2010s). After being thawed and rested overnight, PBMC were stained with GMM-loaded CD1B tetramer, a Live/Dead dye and anti-CD3, and were then sorted on a FACS Aria II. CD1B tetramers were loaded with C32 glucose monomycolate purified from Rhodococcus equi. The library was made by the immunoSEQ multiplex PCR assay. As stored in TCRdb, this immuneACCESS dataset retains in-frame rearrangements with V and J assigned. A fraction of the clones does not appear; measured against another copy, unresolved V genes explain less than half of the discrepancy, and the remainder lacks a known reason. The sample contains 80,000 to 100,000 clones, roughly 91% of them found a single time. Of the sample, approximately 2% is held by the ten largest clones. Material: CD1b-GMM tetramer-negative cells sorted from PBMCs. Taken with the paper, the label for cell subset or site translates to: T cells not binding CD1B-GMM tetramer, sorted from same donor. These receptors all stem from an adult woman with latent tuberculosis.

This clone is a singleton in its sample. The gene calls are TRBV6-1 and TRBJ1-2; 11 positions match TRBD1. The CDR3 runs to 15 residues. CDR1 and CDR2 from the germline V gene are MNHNS and SASEGT. Trimming cost V 8 bases and J 2 bases; bases outside gene matches: 7. The CDR3 nucleotides read TGTGCCAGCTCTGGACAGGGGGCCTTCAACTATGGCTACACCTTC. It codes for CASSGQGAFNYGYTF.

The J gene is TRBJ2-5, the V gene TRBV7-8, with TRBD1 identical over 8 bases. Trimming took 0 bases from V and 2 from J; bases not matched to a gene: 14. Germline CDR1 and CDR2: SGHVS and FQNEAQ. The CDR3 totals 19 residues. CDR3 nucleotide sequence: TGTGCCAGCAGCTTAGCGCTCTTCGCACTAGGACAGGGACAAGAGACCCAGTACTTC. This codes for CASSLALFALGQGQETQYF.

The chain is built from TRBV13 and TRBJ2-5, with D uncertain. This CDR3 has 13 amino acids. CDR1 and CDR2 (germline): PRHDT, FYEKMQ (reference sequence). V gave up 3 bases and J gave up 0 bases, with 5 bases separating them. The CDR3 bases are TGTGCCAGCAGCTTTGCGAACCAAGAGACCCAGTACTTC. Encoded protein: CASSFANQETQYF.

V is TRBV30 and J is TRBJ1-5; D is perhaps TRBD1 (6 bases). V lost 3 bases and J 7 bases, leaving 16 bases between the germline ends. CDR1 GTSNPN and CDR2 SVGIG come from the germline V gene (reference sequence). This CDR3 comprises 14 residues. CDR3 coding DNA: TGTGCCTGGAGCGTGGACAGAGCGCTCCAGCCCCAGCATTTT. Protein: CAWSVDRALQPQHF.

The sample holds one count of this clone. The chain carries TRBV7-6 and TRBJ1-5, with TRBD1 identical over 10 bases. CDR1 and CDR2 (germline): SGHVS, FNYEAQ. The CDR3 loop spans 15 amino acids. With V trimmed by 8 bases and J by 7 bases, 11 bases remained unmatched. CDR3 loop: CASSRTGGSGQPQHF. CDR3 nucleotides: TGTGCCAGCTCCCGGACAGGGGGGAGCGGGCAGCCCCAGCATTTT.

The chain joins TRBV2 to TRBJ2-1; 9 bases are a match to TRBD1. The CDR3 has 14 residues. The junction had 7 bases not matched to a gene; V was cut back by 6 bases and J by 7 bases. Germline loops: CDR1 SNHLY, CDR2 FYNNEI. CDR3 sequence reads: CASRGQGSVNEQFF. CDR3 DNA sequence: TGTGCCAGCAGAGGACAGGGGTCGGTAAATGAGCAGTTCTTC.

This clone was seen a single time. The CDR3 nucleotides read TGTGCCAGCGGGGGGACAGGGGTAGGAAACACCATATATTTT. It encodes CASGGTGVGNTIYF. This chain joins TRBV2 and TRBJ1-3; 10 bases align to TRBD1. The germline gives CDR1 SNHLY, CDR2 FYNNEI. The CDR3 runs 14 residues. Germline trimming cut 8 bases from V and 4 bases from J; bases unmatched to any gene: 5.

The chain joins TRBV2 to TRBJ2-1, with 8 bases lining up with TRBD1. Germline loops: CDR1 SNHLY, CDR2 FYNNEI. The CDR3 is 15 residues long. V dropped 8 bases and J dropped 4; count of bases not matched to a gene: 10. The CDR3 sequence: CASQAGQGEYNEQFF. DNA of the CDR3: TGTGCCAGCCAGGCCGGACAGGGAGAATACAATGAGCAGTTCTTC.

The chain combines TRBV4-2 with TRBJ1-6, with D perhaps matching TRBD1 (6 bases). Trimming removed 0 bases at V and 0 bases at J, with 18 bases between. The CDR3 loop spans 20 amino acids. Germline V CDR1 and CDR2: LGHNA, YNFKEQ. The chain's CDR3 is CASSQEGRAGQSSYNSPLHF. DNA for the CDR3: TGTGCCAGCAGCCAAGAAGGTCGAGCTGGACAGAGCTCCTATAATTCACCCCTCCACTTT.

The genes are TRBV5-4 and TRBJ2-1; TRBD2 is a possible D gene (7 bases). The length of the CDR3 is 15 residues. The V end was cut by 1 base, the J end by 5 bases, with 13 bases between. Germline CDR1 and CDR2: SGHNT and YYREEE (reference sequence). The CDR3 nucleotides read TGTGCCAGCAGCTTGCCTAGGGGGGGCCACAATGAGCAGTTCTTC. Translating gives CASSLPRGGHNEQFF.

The rearrangement links TRBV27 to TRBJ1-1; D gene ambiguous. This CDR3 contains 17 residues. The germline CDR1 and CDR2 sequences are MNHEY and SMNVEV (reference sequence). With 3 bases removed from V and 1 base from J, the gap between germline ends came to 18 bases. The DNA of the CDR3 is TGTGCCAGCAGTTTCGGAAAGGCGGGCCGGGGGAACACTGAAGCTTTCTTT. Encoded protein: CASSFGKAGRGNTEAFF.

The chain combines TRBV27 with TRBJ1-5; D is undetermined. The V end was cut by 2 bases, the J end by 2 bases, with 4 bases between. Germline CDR1 MNHEY, CDR2 SMNVEV (reference sequence). CDR3 length: 13 amino acids. In DNA, the CDR3 is TGTGCCAGCAGTTTAGGCCGCAATCAGCCCCAGCATTTT. Translation gives CASSLGRNQPQHF.

The chain links TRBV29-1 to TRBJ2-2; weak D call: TRBD2 (6 bases). Germline V gene sequence: CDR1 SQVTM, CDR2 ANQGSEA. Trimming shortened V by 7 bases and J by 7 bases, and 16 bases separated the two germline ends. The CDR3 runs 13 residues. The CDR3 spells CSALAEGFGELFF. For the CDR3, the DNA is TGCAGCGCACTAGCTGAGGGCTTCGGGGAGCTGTTTTTT.

The V and J genes are TRBV29-1 and TRBJ1-2, with TRBD1 as a possible D gene (6 bases). The CDR3 totals 14 residues. Germline CDR1 is SQVTM and CDR2 is ANQGSEA. Trimming removed 3 bases at V and 2 bases at J, with 13 bases between. The CDR3 coding sequence is TGCAGCGTTGACACCGGGACACTAAACTATGGCTACACCTTC. This codes for CSVDTGTLNYGYTF.

V is TRBV7-9 and J is TRBJ1-1; the match to TRBD1 covers 10 bases. The junction had 14 bases not matched to a gene; V was cut back by 5 bases and J by 5 bases. This CDR3 comprises 17 residues. The germline V gene encodes CDR1 SEHNR and CDR2 FQNEAQ (reference sequence). CDR3: CASSVWNNRTGGTEAFF. Here the CDR3 DNA reads TGTGCCAGCAGCGTCTGGAATAATCGGACAGGGGGTACTGAAGCTTTCTTT.

This chain connects TRBV11-2 to TRBJ1-1, with TRBD1 matching 11 bases. This CDR3 contains 16 residues. The germline gives CDR1 SGHAT, CDR2 FQNNGV. V lost 4 bases to trimming and J lost 4 bases; unmatched junction nucleotides: 8. CDR3 sequence reads: CASSSKGQGVGTEAFF. The CDR3 coding sequence is TGTGCCAGCAGCTCCAAGGGACAGGGGGTTGGCACTGAAGCTTTCTTT.

This chain connects TRBV6-5 to TRBJ1-2; D gene uncertain. CDR1 is MNHEY and CDR2 is SVGAGI in the germline V gene. Deletions cut 7 bases from V and 1 base from J, with 13 bases between. The CDR3 totals 14 residues. CDR3 protein: CASTLGRVNYGYTF. The CDR3 bases are TGTGCCAGCACCCTAGGGAGGGTTAACTATGGCTACACCTTC.

The rearrangement links TRBV6-5 to TRBJ1-1; D may be TRBD1 (6 bases). Looked up from germline, CDR1 is MNHEY and CDR2 is SVGAGI. This CDR3 is 14 amino acids long. Trimming cost V 5 bases and J 11 bases, with 21 bases left between them. The CDR3 sequence is CASSEPLGGREAFF. Here the CDR3 DNA reads TGTGCCAGCAGTGAACCTCTGGGGGGGCGGGAGGCTTTCTTT.

The gene calls are TRBV6-6 and TRBJ2-2; 7 nucleotides agree with TRBD2. Losses at the gene ends were 6 bases for V and 7 bases for J; bases not matched to a gene: 14. From germline, CDR1 is MNHNY and CDR2 SVGAGI (reference sequence). The CDR3 spans 16 residues. CDR3 in DNA: TGTGCCAGCAGCCGCGACCCTCTGCGGGGGTACGGGGAGCTGTTTTTT. Translation gives CASSRDPLRGYGELFF.

J is TRBJ2-5 and V is TRBV19; 7 bases match TRBD1. The CDR3 runs to 16 residues. The germline V gene encodes CDR1 LNHDA and CDR2 SQIVND (reference sequence). V trimming: 6 bases; J trimming: 4 bases; junction bases outside the gene matches: 14. The CDR3 protein is CASSDARGPQRETQYF. The CDR3 DNA reads as TGTGCCAGTAGCGATGCAAGGGGGCCCCAGAGAGAGACCCAGTACTTC.

This chain links TRBV7-2 with TRBJ1-1; 7 bases are shared with TRBD1. V shed 5 bases and J 4 bases; nucleotides not matched to a gene: 7. The germline CDR1 and CDR2 sequences are SGHTA and FQGNSA. The CDR3 is 14 residues long. The CDR3 nucleotides are TGTGCCAGCAGCACCCAGACAGGGAGCACTGAAGCTTTCTTT. Amino acids: CASSTQTGSTEAFF.

The rearrangement joins TRBV14 to TRBJ2-3; a possible D gene is TRBD2 (6 bases). Germline V gene data show CDR1 as SGHDN and CDR2 as FVKESK. The CDR3 length is 16 residues. V dropped 1 base and J dropped 1 base, with 12 bases sitting between them. The CDR3 reads CASSQVRRGGTDTQYF. The CDR3 DNA follows: TGTGCCAGCAGCCAAGTCCGGAGGGGCGGCACAGATACGCAGTATTTT.

This clone was observed a handful of times. The V and J genes are TRBV18 and TRBJ2-7, with 9 bases lining up with TRBD2. Germline trimming cut 4 bases from V and 2 bases from J; bases unmatched to any gene: 6. Germline CDR1 is KGHSH and CDR2 is LQKENI. The CDR3 is made up of 15 amino acids. The chain's CDR3 is CASSRPSGAPYEQYF. The DNA of the CDR3 is TGTGCCAGCTCACGGCCTAGCGGGGCCCCCTACGAGCAGTACTTC. Based on the CDR3 plus reference TRBV18 and TRBJ2-7, the full variable domain is NAGVMQNPRHLVRRRGQEARLRCSPMKGHSHVYWYRQLPEEGLKFMVYLQKENIIDESGMPKERFSAEFPKEGPSILRIQQVVRGDSAAYFCASSRPSGAPYEQYFGPGTRLTVT.

In this sample, this clone turned up a few times. The chain uses TRBV7-2 and TRBJ2-5, with 12 bases that match TRBD2. Per germline, CDR1 SGHTA and CDR2 FQGNSA. V lost 2 bases to trimming and J lost 2 bases; unmatched junction nucleotides: 3. This CDR3 has 16 amino acids. The CDR3 coding sequence is TGTGCCAGCAGCTTATCTAGCGGGGGGGGGCAAGAGACCCAGTACTTC. This codes for CASSLSSGGGQETQYF.

The chain carries TRBV19 and TRBJ1-1, with D hard to call. Trimming cost V 7 bases and J 1 base, with 10 bases left between them. This CDR3 region has 13 residues. Germline-derived CDR1 and CDR2 are LNHDA and SQIVND (reference sequence). The DNA of the CDR3 is TGTGCCAGTACAATCTCAGGGAACACTGAAGCTTTCTTT. Protein sequence: CASTISGNTEAFF.

V gene TRBV10-3 combines with J gene TRBJ2-7; 14 nucleotides line up with TRBD2. V lost 2 bases and J lost 3; bases outside the gene matches: 15. The CDR3 extends over 20 amino acids. Germline V lookup: CDR1 ENHRY, CDR2 SYGVKD. DNA for the CDR3: TGTGCCATCAGTGAGATTGGACTAGCGGGGGGTGGGACGGGTAGCTACGAGCAGTACGTC. It translates to CAISEIGLAGGGTGSYEQYV.

The V and J genes are TRBV19 and TRBJ1-4; D is unclear. In germline, CDR1 is LNHDA, CDR2 SQIVND (reference sequence). V dropped 0 bases and J dropped 7 bases, with 15 bases sitting between them. The CDR3 is 16 residues long. The CDR3 here is CASSIDPDTAGEKLFF. The CDR3 region has the DNA TGTGCCAGTAGTATAGATCCCGACACGGCCGGTGAAAAACTGTTTTTT.

This clone appeared a few times. The V gene is TRBV9, the J gene TRBJ2-3, with 7 nucleotides matching TRBD2. The germline CDR1 and CDR2 sequences are SGDLS and YYNGEE. J lost 6 bases, V lost 4 bases, and 8 bases had no gene match. The CDR3 covers 14 residues. CDR3 sequence: CASSLGPGGDTQYF. The CDR3 DNA sequence: TGTGCCAGCAGCCTGGGACCCGGGGGGGATACGCAGTATTTT.